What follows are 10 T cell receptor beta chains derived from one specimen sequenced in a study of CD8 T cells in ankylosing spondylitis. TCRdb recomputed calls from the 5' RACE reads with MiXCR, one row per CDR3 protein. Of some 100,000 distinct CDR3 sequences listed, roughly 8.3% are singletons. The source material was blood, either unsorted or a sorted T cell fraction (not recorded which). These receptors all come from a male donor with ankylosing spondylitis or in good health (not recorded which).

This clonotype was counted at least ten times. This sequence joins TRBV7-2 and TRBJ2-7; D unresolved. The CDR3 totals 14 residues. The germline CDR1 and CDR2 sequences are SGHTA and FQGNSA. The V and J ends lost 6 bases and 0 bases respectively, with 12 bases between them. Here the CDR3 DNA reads TGTGCCAGCAGTTTTCCGCTGACCTCCTACGAGCAGTACTTC. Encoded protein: CASSFPLTSYEQYF.

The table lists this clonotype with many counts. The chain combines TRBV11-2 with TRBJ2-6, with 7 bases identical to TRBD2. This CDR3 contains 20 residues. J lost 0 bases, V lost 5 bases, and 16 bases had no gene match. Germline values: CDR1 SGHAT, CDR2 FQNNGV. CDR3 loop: CASSKTGGRGVGSGANVLTF. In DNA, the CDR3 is TGTGCCAGCAGCAAAACGGGGGGACGGGGAGTTGGCTCTGGGGCCAACGTCCTGACTTTC.

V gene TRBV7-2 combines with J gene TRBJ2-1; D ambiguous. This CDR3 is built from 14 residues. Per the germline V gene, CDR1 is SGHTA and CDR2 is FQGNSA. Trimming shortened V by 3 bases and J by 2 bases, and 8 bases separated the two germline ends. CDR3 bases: TGTGCCAGCAGCTTTCCTGGCGCCTACAATGAGCAGTTCTTC. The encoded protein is CASSFPGAYNEQFF.

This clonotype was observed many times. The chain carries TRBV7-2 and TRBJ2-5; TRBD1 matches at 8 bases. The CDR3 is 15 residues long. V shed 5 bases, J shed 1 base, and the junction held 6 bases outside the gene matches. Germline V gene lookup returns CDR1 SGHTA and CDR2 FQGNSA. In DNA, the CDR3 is TGTGCCAGCAGCCCGGGACAGGCCGTCCAAGAGACCCAGTACTTC. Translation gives CASSPGQAVQETQYF.

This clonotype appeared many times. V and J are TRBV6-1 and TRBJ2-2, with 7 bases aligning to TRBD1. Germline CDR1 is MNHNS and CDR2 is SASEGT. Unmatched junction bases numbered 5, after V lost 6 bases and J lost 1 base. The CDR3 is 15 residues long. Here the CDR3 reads CASRTGAGNTGELFF. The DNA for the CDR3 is TGTGCCAGCAGAACAGGGGCTGGGAACACCGGGGAGCTGTTTTTT.

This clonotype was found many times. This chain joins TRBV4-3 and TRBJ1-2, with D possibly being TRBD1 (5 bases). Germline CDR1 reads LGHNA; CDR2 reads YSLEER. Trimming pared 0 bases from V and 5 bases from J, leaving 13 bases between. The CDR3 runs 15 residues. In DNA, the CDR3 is TGCGCCAGCAGCCAAGATCTTGACAGCGCGTATGGCTACACCTTC. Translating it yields CASSQDLDSAYGYTF.

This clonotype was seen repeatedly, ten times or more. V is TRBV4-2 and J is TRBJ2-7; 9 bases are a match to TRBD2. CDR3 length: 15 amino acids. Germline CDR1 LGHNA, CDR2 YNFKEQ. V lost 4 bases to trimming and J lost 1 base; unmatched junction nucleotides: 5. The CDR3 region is CASSRLAGVSYEQYF. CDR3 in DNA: TGTGCCAGCAGCCGCTTAGCGGGAGTTTCCTACGAGCAGTACTTC.

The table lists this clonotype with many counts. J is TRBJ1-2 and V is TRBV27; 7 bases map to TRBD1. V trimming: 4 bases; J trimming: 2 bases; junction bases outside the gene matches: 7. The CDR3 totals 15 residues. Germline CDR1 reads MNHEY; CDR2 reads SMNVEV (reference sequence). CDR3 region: CASSYSGTDNYGYTF. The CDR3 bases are TGTGCCAGCAGTTACTCCGGGACAGACAACTATGGCTACACCTTC.

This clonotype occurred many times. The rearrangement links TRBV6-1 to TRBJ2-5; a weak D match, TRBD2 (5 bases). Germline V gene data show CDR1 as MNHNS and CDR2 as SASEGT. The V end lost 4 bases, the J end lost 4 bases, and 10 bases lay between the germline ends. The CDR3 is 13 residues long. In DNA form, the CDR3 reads TGTGCCAGCAGTGGACAAGGGAGAGAGACCCAGTACTTC. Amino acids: CASSGQGRETQYF.

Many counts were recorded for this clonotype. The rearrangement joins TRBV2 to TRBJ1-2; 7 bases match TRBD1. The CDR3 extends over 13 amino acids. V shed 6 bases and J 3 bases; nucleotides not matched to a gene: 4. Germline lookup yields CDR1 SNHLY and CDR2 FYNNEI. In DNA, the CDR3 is TGTGCCAGCAGGGGAGGGGGCGACTATGGCTACACCTTC. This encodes CASRGGGDYGYTF.